A selection of T cell receptor beta chains follows, all from one sample in a study of beta chain features in type 1 diabetes. The table came from immunoSEQ multiplex PCR; TCRdb's copy has only in-frame clones and leaves some out. The top ten clones hold roughly 2.4% of a sample with more than 50,000 clones, roughly 60% of them seen once. Sequences were obtained from Tregs from blood. The source of these receptors is a woman under 30 in good health. Both conserved end residues are part of each CDR3. The D gene is left open where the match is weak. Not every row has a clone size; where given, it reads once, few, many or a size class.

cdr3_nt | cdr3_aa | d_call | j_call | v_call | clone_size
TGTGCCAGCAGCTTTACAGGGAGGGATGGCAATCAGCCCCAGCATTTT | CASSFTGRDGNQPQHF | . | TRBJ1-5 | TRBV7-2 | .
TGTGCCAGCTCGGACAGGGGGACGAGCACCGGGGAGCTGTTTTTT | CASSDRGTSTGELFF | TRBD1 | TRBJ2-2 | TRBV19 | few
TGCGCCAGCAGCTTAGCAGGGCCGAGAGACACTGAAGCTTTCTTT | CASSLAGPRDTEAFF | . | TRBJ1-1 | TRBV5-1 | .
TGTGCCAGCAGTCCCCGAGGGCCAACTAATGAAAAACTGTTTTTT | CASSPRGPTNEKLFF | . | TRBJ1-4 | TRBV27 | .
TGCGCCAGCAGCTATAGCGGGGCGACGGGAGAGCAGTACTTC | CASSYSGATGEQYF | TRBD2 | TRBJ2-7 | TRBV5-1 | once
TGTGCCAGCAGCTTAGGTGGCGGGTCTGGGCCCCAGCATTTT | CASSLGGGSGPQHF | . | TRBJ1-5 | TRBV7-9 | .
TGCGCCAGCAGCCCCGCGGCGTACCAAGAGACCCAGTACTTC | CASSPAAYQETQYF | . | TRBJ2-5 | TRBV5-1 | .
TGTGCTAGCAGCTTTCGGACAGGGTTGGATGAGCAGTTCTTC | CASSFRTGLDEQFF | TRBD1 | TRBJ2-1 | TRBV7-7 | .
TGCGCCAGCAGCCCGGGACTAGCGGAAGAGACCCAGTACTTC | CASSPGLAEETQYF | TRBD2 | TRBJ2-5 | TRBV5-1 | .
TGTGCCAGCAGTGTACTCGAAAATCAGCCCCAGCATTTT | CASSVLENQPQHF | . | TRBJ1-5 | TRBV2 | .
TGTGCCAGCAGTGCCCCCCGGTGGTTGGACTTC | CASSAPRWLDF | . | TRBJ2-4 | TRBV6-1 | .
TGTGCCAGCAGCTTATTATGGGAGGGCCGTAACAATGAGCAGTTCTTC | CASSLLWEGRNNEQFF | TRBD2 | TRBJ2-1 | TRBV7-8 | .
TGTGCCAGCAGCTTATTGTGGACAGGGGGGACGGAGACCCAGTACTTC | CASSLLWTGGTETQYF | TRBD1 | TRBJ2-5 | TRBV11-2 | few
TGCGCCAGCAGCTTGGGCGGACTAGGGGGCTACAATGAGCAGTTCTTC | CASSLGGLGGYNEQFF | . | TRBJ2-1 | TRBV5-1 | few
TGCGCCAGCAGCCCCCACGGGACTAGCGGAACCTACGAGCAGTACTTC | CASSPHGTSGTYEQYF | TRBD2 | TRBJ2-7 | TRBV4-1 | .
TGTGCCAGCAGCTTGGTAGATCGGGGTTCCTACGAGCAGTACTTC | CASSLVDRGSYEQYF | . | TRBJ2-7 | TRBV5-6 | .
TGTGCCATCAGCGCTCCTCCGGGACATAGCTCCTACGAGCAGTACTTC | CAISAPPGHSSYEQYF | . | TRBJ2-7 | TRBV10-3 | .
TGTGCCAGCAGGTCCCGGGGGGCAGAACCCTACGAGCAGTACTTC | CASRSRGAEPYEQYF | . | TRBJ2-7 | TRBV6-5 | once
TGTGCCAGCTCACCGGACAGGGGGCTGGATGGCTACACCTTC | CASSPDRGLDGYTF | TRBD1 | TRBJ1-2 | TRBV18 | .
TGCGCCAGCAGCCAAGTGTGGAGGGGCCGAGGCTATAACACTGAAGCTTTCTTT | CASSQVWRGRGYNTEAFF | . | TRBJ1-1 | TRBV4-1 | .
TGCGCCAGCAAGACGACGGGAGTGGCCTACAATGAGCAGTTCTTC | CASKTTGVAYNEQFF | . | TRBJ2-1 | TRBV5-1 | .
TGTGCCTGGAGTGATCTGATCCTAAGGAGGGCAGATACGCAGTATTTT | CAWSDLILRRADTQYF | . | TRBJ2-3 | TRBV30 | .
TGTGCCAGCAGCGTAGGGCAGGGACTAGGCGCAGATACGCAGTATTTT | CASSVGQGLGADTQYF | TRBD2 | TRBJ2-3 | TRBV9 | .